A selection of T cell receptor beta chains follows, all from one sample in a study of cytotoxic CD8 clonotypes in ibrutinib-treated CLL. The repertoire was sequenced with immunoSEQ multiplex PCR; TCRdb's copy has only in-frame clones and lacks some. The data hold around 76,000 clones, with roughly 80% observed a single time. The sample was PBMCs, taken after 24 months of ibrutinib treatment. Every receptor here comes from a human donor with chronic lymphocytic leukemia. The conserved cysteine and the conserved F or W are not part of the CDR3 here.

v_gene	j_gene	CDR3aa
TRBV4-1	TRBJ2-1	ASSQVELAGGLDEQF
TRBV4-1	TRBJ1-6	ASSRSGTGDSPLH
TRBV7-2	TRBJ1-3	ASSPRQLAGNTIY
TRBV6-6	TRBJ1-2	ASRGGTYYGYT
TRBV14	TRBJ2-2	ASSHREHGELF
TRBV14	TRBJ2-5	ASSQDRPWQYQETQY
TRBV5-1	TRBJ2-5	ASSMVGYSPEETQY
TRBV7-3	TRBJ2-7	ASSRLAGTYEQY
TRBV7-3	TRBJ2-2	ASSLSGGMNTGELF
TRBV11-2	TRBJ2-6	ASSSTRGSGANVLT
TRBV7-9	TRBJ2-3	ASSLGTRTDTQY
TRBV7-9	TRBJ2-2	ASGLESGELF
TRBV5-1	TRBJ2-1	ASSPGSKANEQF
TRBV5-4	TRBJ2-2	ASSLNPNTGELF
TRBV7-6	TRBJ2-7	ASSLTGDEQY
TRBV27	TRBJ2-1	ASSLRPRGAGGDNEQF
TRBV6-1	TRBJ2-7	ASSEGLDTYEQY
TRBV7-9	TRBJ1-1	ASSQTNEAF
TRBV10-2	TRBJ2-3	ASSHLAASTDTQY
TRBV19	TRBJ1-5	ASSVRRSSDQPQH
TRBV27	TRBJ2-7	ASSFLAGGPAYEQY
TRBV5-1	TRBJ1-1	ASSPTRGAIEAF
TRBV12-2	TRBJ2-5	ASKTGAHQETQY
TRBV5-1	TRBJ2-5	ASSSTNLAGVETQY
TRBV10-3	TRBJ2-3	AIRDDLSTDTQY
TRBV6-5	TRBJ1-5	ASSLGRGPGQPQH
TRBV7-7	TRBJ2-7	ASSLADSDEQY
TRBV5-1	TRBJ2-7	ASSEGQPYSYEQY
TRBV5-4	TRBJ2-1	ASSLGGSGRYNEQF
TRBV5-6	TRBJ2-7	ASSLWAYEQY
TRBV13	TRBJ2-3	ASSLQGMSQY
TRBV28	TRBJ2-1	ASSTTGTGTNEQF
TRBV7-2	TRBJ1-5	ASSPWGPGNQPQH
TRBV28	TRBJ2-1	ASSSPGLVRDNEQF
TRBV28	TRBJ2-1	ASSLTGGAGNEQF
TRBV7-6	TRBJ2-7	ASTPASGEQY
TRBV6-5	TRBJ2-1	ASSLLSGRARNEQF
TRBV2	TRBJ2-3	ASSVTTDTQY
TRBV27	TRBJ2-6	ASSLYRTTGAPPSGANVLT
TRBV6-6	TRBJ2-1	ASSQGRRLGNEQF